Listed here are 10 T cell receptor beta chains from one sample, sequenced in a study of T cell changes during pregnancy in multiple sclerosis. The method was immunoSEQ multiplex PCR; TCRdb's version includes in-frame clones alone and lacks a portion of them. The data contain some 23,000 clones, 75% to 90% of them singletons. The specimen comprised CD4+ T cells from peripheral blood mononuclear cells, sampled in the first trimester of pregnancy. Source of these receptors: a female donor in good health, enrolled as a control in a pregnancy study.

This rearrangement joins TRBV7-6 to TRBJ2-7; TRBD2 matches at 8 bases. Germline trimming cut 4 bases from V and 3 bases from J; bases unmatched to any gene: 8. Germline V lookup: CDR1 SGHVS, CDR2 FNYEAQ. The CDR3 extends over 15 amino acids. The CDR3 bases are TGTGCCAGCAGCTCGTACGGGAGGGGGTTCTACGAGCAGTACTTC. Residues: CASSSYGRGFYEQYF.

This sequence joins TRBV15 and TRBJ1-1; D uncertain. This CDR3 region has 14 residues. The germline V gene has CDR1 LNHNV and CDR2 YYDKDF (reference sequence). V was clipped by 5 bases and J by 1 base, with 11 bases between them. CDR3 DNA: TGTGCCACCAGCGGAGCAGATTGGAACACTGAAGCTTTCTTT. This gives the protein CATSGADWNTEAFF.

The chain links TRBV29-1 to TRBJ2-3; 8 positions agree with TRBD2. The germline CDR1 and CDR2 sequences are SQVTM and ANQGSEA. The ends lost 6 bases at V and 2 bases at J; junction bases unmatched: 7. The CDR3 contains 14 residues. The chain's CDR3 is CSVTGGWTTDTQYF. The CDR3 DNA follows: TGCAGCGTCACGGGAGGGTGGACCACAGATACGCAGTATTTT.

V usage is TRBV29-1 and J usage is TRBJ2-3; no clear D gene. There are 11 residues in the CDR3. With 5 bases removed from V and 4 bases from J, the gap between germline ends came to 7 bases. Germline CDR1 reads SQVTM; CDR2 reads ANQGSEA. The CDR3 nucleotides are TGCAGCGTTTTGGCGGCAGATACGCAGTATTTT. This gives the protein CSVLAADTQYF.

This clone was observed a handful of times. The V call is TRBV5-1, the J call TRBJ2-5; D is perhaps TRBD1 (5 bases). The CDR3 totals 14 residues. V dropped 4 bases and J dropped 1 base, with 11 bases sitting between them. The germline CDR1 and CDR2 sequences are SGHRS and YFSETQ. Written as DNA, the CDR3 is TGCGCCAGCAGCGGAATGACAGTCCAAGAGACCCAGTACTTC. Translating it yields CASSGMTVQETQYF.

The rearrangement links TRBV29-1 to TRBJ1-3, with 9 bases fitting TRBD1. The germline CDR1 and CDR2 sequences are SQVTM and ANQGSEA. J lost 3 bases, V lost 2 bases, and 2 bases had no gene match. The CDR3 totals 14 residues. The CDR3 region is CSVERTGVGNTIYF. The CDR3 nucleotides read TGCAGCGTTGAACGGACAGGGGTTGGAAACACCATATATTTT.

The chain recombines TRBV30 with TRBJ2-7; 9 bases line up with TRBD1. The CDR3 loop spans 19 amino acids. Unmatched junction bases numbered 23, after V lost 5 bases and J lost 3 bases. Per the germline V gene, CDR1 is GTSNPN and CDR2 is SVGIG (reference sequence). This chain's CDR3 is CAWGRSGQGFNIPLYEQYF. CDR3 DNA sequence: TGTGCCTGGGGACGTTCGGGACAGGGCTTCAATATTCCCCTCTACGAGCAGTACTTC.

The chain is built from TRBV29-1 and TRBJ2-5, with 10 bases identical to TRBD2. Germline-derived CDR1 and CDR2 are SQVTM and ANQGSEA. The CDR3 loop spans 12 amino acids. The junction had 2 bases not matched to a gene; V was cut back by 6 bases and J by 4 bases. CDR3 sequence (DNA): TGCAGCGTAGCGGGAGGGCCAGAGACCCAGTACTTC. Its protein product is CSVAGGPETQYF.

This chain uses TRBV10-3 with TRBJ2-7; 8 bases line up with TRBD1. The germline CDR1 and CDR2 sequences are ENHRY and SYGVKD. The V and J ends lost 5 bases and 5 bases, in that order; junction bases with no gene match: 8. The CDR3 runs to 14 residues. The CDR3 reads CAISPEDRVHEQYF. The CDR3 coding sequence is TGTGCCATCAGTCCGGAGGACAGGGTCCACGAGCAGTACTTC.

The genes are TRBV19 and TRBJ1-5; D is unresolved. Per the germline V gene, CDR1 is LNHDA and CDR2 is SQIVND (reference sequence). Trimming removed 4 bases from V and 4 bases from J, with 17 bases in between. The length of the CDR3 is 16 residues. CDR3 coding DNA: TGTGCCAGTAGTAACTTACCGGGTAGGAAGAATCAGCCCCAGCATTTT. This gives the protein CASSNLPGRKNQPQHF. The full variable domain, in which reference TRBV19 and TRBJ1-5 provide the parts outside the CDR3, is DGGITQSPKYLFRKEGQNVTLSCEQNLNHDAMYWYRQDPGQGLRLIYYSQIVNDFQKGDIAEGYSVSREKKESFPLTVTSAQKNPTAFYLCASSNLPGRKNQPQHFGDGTRLSIL.